These 5 T cell receptor beta chains were all obtained from the same sample, sequenced in a study of radiotherapy plus CTLA-4 blockade in lung cancer. TCRdb's table, derived via immunoSEQ multiplex PCR, lists solely in-frame clones and lacks some. The sample has 62,000 or so clones; 65% to 80% are singletons. Material: peripheral blood, obtained from a patient treated with radiotherapy plus ipilimumab. These receptors came from a human donor with non-small cell lung cancer who had a complete response to radiotherapy plus ipilimumab.

The chain is built from TRBV6-5 and TRBJ1-5; D gene unclear. Germline assignment: CDR1 MNHEY and CDR2 SVGAGI. The CDR3 has 12 amino acids. The germline V and J ends were trimmed by 7 bases and 5 bases, with 9 bases remaining between them. The CDR3, as DNA: TGTGCCAGCAATGTGGTGGATCAGCCCCAGCATTTT. This gives the protein CASNVVDQPQHF.

CDR3 DNA: TGTGCCAGCAGCTCCCCCTTGCCGAACACTGAAGCTTTCTTT. This encodes CASSSPLPNTEAFF. The chain employs TRBV7-2 and TRBJ1-1; D is undetermined. The V gene's germline CDR1 is SGHTA and CDR2 FQGNSA. Trimming left V 4 bases short and J 1 base short, with 10 bases between. This CDR3 comprises 14 residues.

The V call is TRBV13, the J call TRBJ1-2, with 7 bases aligning to TRBD1. Germline lookup yields CDR1 PRHDT and CDR2 FYEKMQ (reference sequence). Losses at the gene ends were 3 bases for V and 0 bases for J; bases not matched to a gene: 10. The CDR3 sequence is 17 residues long. The CDR3 loop is CASSFRVSGGTNYGYTF. The CDR3 coding sequence is TGTGCCAGCAGCTTTCGGGTTTCAGGGGGGACTAACTATGGCTACACCTTC.

This chain uses TRBV7-2 with TRBJ1-1; D unresolved. The length of the CDR3 is 13 residues. Trimming removed 7 bases at V and 8 bases at J, with 17 bases between. Germline assignment: CDR1 SGHTA and CDR2 FQGNSA. The CDR3 is CASTRAASKEAFF. Written as DNA, the CDR3 is TGTGCCAGCACACGGGCAGCGAGCAAGGAAGCTTTCTTT. Combining the CDR3 with reference TRBV7-2 and TRBJ1-1 gives the whole variable domain GAGVSQSPSNKVTEKGKDVELRCDPISGHTALYWYRQSLGQGLEFLIYFQGNSAPDKSGLPSDRFSAERTGGSVSTLTIQRTQQEDSAVYLCASTRAASKEAFFGQGTRLTVV.

V usage is TRBV6-4 and J usage is TRBJ1-2; 10 nucleotides match TRBD1. Germline loops: CDR1 MRHNA, CDR2 SNTAGT. The CDR3 totals 13 residues. Trimming at V came to 6 bases and at J to 5 bases, leaving 3 bases not matched to a gene. The chain's CDR3 is CASSEDRGYGYTF. As DNA, the CDR3 is TGTGCCAGCAGCGAGGACAGGGGGTATGGCTACACCTTC.